This TCR beta chain came from a study of blood T cell repertoires in COVID-19. The protocol was immunoSEQ multiplex PCR, while the TCRdb copy is restricted to in-frame clones and leaves out a portion. The sample lists 210,000 or so clones, under 85% occurring once. Per germline, CDR1 SNHLY and CDR2 FYNNEI. This CDR3 region has 15 residues. Losses at the gene ends were 5 bases for V and 6 bases for J; bases not matched to a gene: 6. Assignments of participants to cohorts depended upon their own reported clinical history. The clonotype was recovered from a man in his fifties or sixties who had recovered from COVID-19. The sequencing sample was made of PBMCs or T cells enriched from blood (not recorded which). The chain couples TRBV2 to TRBJ2-5, with TRBD2 matching 13 bases. The CDR3 nucleotides read TGTGCCAGCAGTACTAGCGGGGGGGCCGCGAAGACCCAGTACTTC. Translated: CASSTSGGAAKTQYF.